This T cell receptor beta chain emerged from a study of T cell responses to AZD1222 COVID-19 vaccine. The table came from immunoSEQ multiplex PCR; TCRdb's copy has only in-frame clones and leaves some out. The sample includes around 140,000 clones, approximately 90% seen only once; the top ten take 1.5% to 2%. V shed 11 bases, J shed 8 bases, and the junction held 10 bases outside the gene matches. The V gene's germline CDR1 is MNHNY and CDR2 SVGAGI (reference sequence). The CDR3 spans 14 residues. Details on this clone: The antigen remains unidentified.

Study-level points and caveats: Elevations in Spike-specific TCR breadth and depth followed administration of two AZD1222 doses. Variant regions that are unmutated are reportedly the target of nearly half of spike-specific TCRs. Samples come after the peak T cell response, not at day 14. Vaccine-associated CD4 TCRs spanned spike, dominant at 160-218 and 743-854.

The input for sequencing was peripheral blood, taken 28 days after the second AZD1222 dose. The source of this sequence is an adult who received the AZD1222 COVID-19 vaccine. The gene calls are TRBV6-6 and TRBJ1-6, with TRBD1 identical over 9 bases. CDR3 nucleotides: TGTGCCGGGGGACAGGGCTCCCGGGATTCACCCCTCCACTTT. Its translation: CAGGQGSRDSPLHF.